A single sample gave rise to the 5 T cell receptor beta chains below, sequenced in a study of blood T cell repertoires in COVID-19. Generated by immunoSEQ multiplex PCR, the TCRdb table keeps only in-frame clones and is missing some. The sample includes hundreds of thousands of clones, roughly 80% seen only once; the top ten take 5%. The sample was PBMCs or T cells enriched from blood (not recorded which). The receptors derive from a man aged 35-49 years who had been exposed to COVID-19.

J is TRBJ2-7 and V is TRBV10-2, with D possibly being TRBD1 (6 bases). V gave up 9 bases and J gave up 3 bases, with 18 bases separating them. The V gene's germline CDR1 is WSHSY and CDR2 SAAADI. This CDR3 contains 14 residues. The CDR3 sequence: CASLPGTKNYEQYF. In nucleotides, the CDR3 is TGCGCCAGTCTTCCCGGGACAAAAAACTACGAGCAGTACTTC.

This clone occurred once. The chain employs TRBV9 and TRBJ1-5; a weak D match, TRBD1 (5 bases). The CDR3 loop spans 13 amino acids. Germline CDR1 reads SGDLS; CDR2 reads YYNGEE. Trimming cost V 0 bases and J 7 bases, with 8 bases left between them. The CDR3: CASSVGGGQPQHF. CDR3 DNA sequence: TGTGCCAGCAGCGTAGGGGGCGGCCAGCCCCAGCATTTT.

As to this clone: Germline is not matched at one junction end, which may reflect a read error. This rearrangement joins TRBV27 to TRBJ2-1, with D tentatively TRBD2 (5 bases). The CDR3 is 18 amino acids. The V gene's germline CDR1 is MNHEY and CDR2 SMNVEV (reference sequence). In DNA form, the CDR3 reads TGTGCCAGCAGTTCCCTAGTCGTTTCACGGGATCCCCTCCTTGAGAAGTTCTTC. Protein: CASSSLVVSRDPLLEKFF.

This chain links TRBV5-4 with TRBJ2-7; 7 nucleotides match TRBD2. With V trimmed by 4 bases and J by 6 bases, 13 bases remained unmatched. The CDR3 has 15 residues. Germline V gene sequence: CDR1 SGHNT, CDR2 YYREEE (reference sequence). CDR3 amino acids: CASSIQGGSYGEQYF. In nucleotides, the CDR3 is TGTGCCAGCAGCATCCAAGGCGGGAGCTACGGCGAGCAGTACTTC.

The chain uses TRBV11-2 and TRBJ2-7; the D is unclear. Germline V gives CDR1 SGHAT, CDR2 FQNNGV. V was clipped by 5 bases and J by 3 bases, with 5 bases between them. The CDR3 extends over 11 amino acids. The CDR3 loop is CASSVYYEQYF. CDR3 DNA: TGTGCCAGCAGCGTATACTACGAGCAGTACTTC.